The 9 T cell receptor beta chains below come from one sample, sequenced in a study of T cell changes during pregnancy in multiple sclerosis. Measured with immunoSEQ multiplex PCR; TCRdb has only the in-frame clones, and not every one. The table shows some 38,000 clones, with around 90% occurring only once. The sequencing here drew on CD4+ T cells from peripheral blood mononuclear cells, taken after pregnancy. These receptors all come from a female donor in good health, enrolled as a control in a pregnancy study.

The rearrangement joins TRBV21-1 to TRBJ2-5; TRBD2, the table's D call, lacks a check against the DNA. TRBV21-1 is reported as a pseudogene. The length of the CDR3 is 17 residues. This chain's CDR3 is CASSRLTGTSGQETQYF. The CDR3 nucleotides read TGTGCCAGCAGCAGGCTTACAGGGACTAGCGGCCAAGAGACCCAGTACTTC.

V gene TRBV18 combines with J gene TRBJ2-7, with TRBD1 identical over 7 bases. After removal of 3 bases from V and 4 bases from J, the junction contained 12 bases not matched to a gene. This CDR3 is built from 16 residues. Germline loops: CDR1 KGHSH, CDR2 LQKENI. The CDR3 DNA reads TGTGCCAGCTCACCCCAAGGTAGGGGGCACAGTTACGAGCAGTACTTC. This translates into CASSPQGRGHSYEQYF.

The chain recombines TRBV6-8 with TRBJ2-1; TRBD2 aligns across 8 bases. Germline assignment: CDR1 MNHGY and CDR2 SAAAGT. Trimming at V came to 8 bases and at J to 5 bases, leaving 14 bases not matched to a gene. This CDR3 has 16 residues. CDR3 region: CASETRGGRTNNEQFF. In DNA form, the CDR3 reads TGTGCCAGCGAAACAAGAGGCGGGAGGACAAACAATGAGCAGTTCTTC.

CDR3 in amino acids: CASSFAGQGRTGELFF. The CDR3 DNA reads TGTGCCAGCAGCTTCGCTGGACAGGGGAGGACCGGGGAGCTGTTTTTT. V gene TRBV7-2 combines with J gene TRBJ2-2; 9 bases map to TRBD1. The CDR3 has 16 amino acids. The J segment lost 5 bases and the V segment lost 3 bases, leaving 7 bases of the junction unmatched. Germline CDR1 is SGHTA and CDR2 is FQGNSA.

V usage is TRBV11-3 and J usage is TRBJ2-7; perhaps TRBD2 as D (6 bases). The V end was cut by 5 bases, the J end by 5 bases, with 13 bases between. This CDR3 is 13 amino acids long. Germline assignment: CDR1 SGHNT and CDR2 YENEEA. The CDR3 DNA follows: TGTGCCAGCAGCCCTATGGGGGGACACGAGCAGTACTTC. Translating it yields CASSPMGGHEQYF.

V gene TRBV7-8 combines with J gene TRBJ1-5, with D unresolved. Germline loops: CDR1 SGHVS, CDR2 FQNEAQ. The V end was cut by 0 bases, the J end by 4 bases, with 7 bases between. The CDR3 has 14 amino acids. CDR3 in DNA: TGTGCCAGCAGCTTAGCGGGCACTAATCAGCCCCAGCATTTT. Residues: CASSLAGTNQPQHF.

The gene calls are TRBV30 and TRBJ1-3; D is undetermined. Germline V lookup: CDR1 GTSNPN, CDR2 SVGIG (reference sequence). The CDR3 spans 10 residues. V gave up 0 bases and J gave up 8 bases, with 2 bases separating them. The CDR3 DNA reads as TGTGCCTGGAGTGTCTACACCATATATTTT. It encodes CAWSVYTIYF.

The CDR3 here is CASSLGTSGYNEQFF. CDR3 DNA sequence: TGTGCCAGCAGCTTAGGGACTAGCGGATACAATGAGCAGTTCTTC. The V call is TRBV7-8, the J call TRBJ2-1; TRBD2 matches at 10 bases. This CDR3 has 15 amino acids. Germline-derived CDR1 and CDR2 are SGHVS and FQNEAQ. Trimming removed 1 base from V and 4 bases from J; junction bases left unmatched: 1.

The chain combines TRBV28 with TRBJ1-2; D possibly corresponds to TRBD1 (5 bases). The germline V gene encodes CDR1 MDHEN and CDR2 SYDVKM. The CDR3 spans 13 residues. V was trimmed by 6 bases and J by 8 bases, leaving 16 bases between them. CDR3 coding DNA: TGTGCCAGCAGGATCGGGACTGGGATAGGCTACACCTTC. Translation: CASRIGTGIGYTF.